The 2 T cell receptor beta chains in this list originate from one sample, sequenced in a study of blood T cell repertoires in COVID-19. The data were produced by immunoSEQ multiplex PCR, yet TCRdb's version contains in-frame clones alone and is incomplete. The top ten hold about 9.4% of the sample, which has 190,000 or so clones, approximately 85% seen once. Sequencing input: peripheral blood. The receptors were sampled from a woman of 80 years or more with acute or convalescent COVID-19.

The CDR3 DNA follows: TGCGCCAGCAGTGTTGTAGGCAGGGGTGAAGCTTTCTTT. Protein sequence: CASSVVGRGEAFF. The chain has TRBV10-2 and TRBJ1-1; D is perhaps TRBD1 (6 bases). The germline gives CDR1 WSHSY, CDR2 SAAADI. The CDR3 is 13 residues long. The V end was cut by 4 bases, the J end by 7 bases, with 13 bases between.

This rearrangement joins TRBV29-1 to TRBJ2-1, with 7 positions matching TRBD1. Germline V gene lookup returns CDR1 SQVTM and CDR2 ANQGSEA. This CDR3 comprises 10 residues. The J segment lost 14 bases and the V segment lost 3 bases, leaving 4 bases of the junction unmatched. The CDR3 sequence is CSVERGQEFF. DNA of the CDR3: TGCAGCGTTGAGAGGGGGCAAGAGTTCTTC.